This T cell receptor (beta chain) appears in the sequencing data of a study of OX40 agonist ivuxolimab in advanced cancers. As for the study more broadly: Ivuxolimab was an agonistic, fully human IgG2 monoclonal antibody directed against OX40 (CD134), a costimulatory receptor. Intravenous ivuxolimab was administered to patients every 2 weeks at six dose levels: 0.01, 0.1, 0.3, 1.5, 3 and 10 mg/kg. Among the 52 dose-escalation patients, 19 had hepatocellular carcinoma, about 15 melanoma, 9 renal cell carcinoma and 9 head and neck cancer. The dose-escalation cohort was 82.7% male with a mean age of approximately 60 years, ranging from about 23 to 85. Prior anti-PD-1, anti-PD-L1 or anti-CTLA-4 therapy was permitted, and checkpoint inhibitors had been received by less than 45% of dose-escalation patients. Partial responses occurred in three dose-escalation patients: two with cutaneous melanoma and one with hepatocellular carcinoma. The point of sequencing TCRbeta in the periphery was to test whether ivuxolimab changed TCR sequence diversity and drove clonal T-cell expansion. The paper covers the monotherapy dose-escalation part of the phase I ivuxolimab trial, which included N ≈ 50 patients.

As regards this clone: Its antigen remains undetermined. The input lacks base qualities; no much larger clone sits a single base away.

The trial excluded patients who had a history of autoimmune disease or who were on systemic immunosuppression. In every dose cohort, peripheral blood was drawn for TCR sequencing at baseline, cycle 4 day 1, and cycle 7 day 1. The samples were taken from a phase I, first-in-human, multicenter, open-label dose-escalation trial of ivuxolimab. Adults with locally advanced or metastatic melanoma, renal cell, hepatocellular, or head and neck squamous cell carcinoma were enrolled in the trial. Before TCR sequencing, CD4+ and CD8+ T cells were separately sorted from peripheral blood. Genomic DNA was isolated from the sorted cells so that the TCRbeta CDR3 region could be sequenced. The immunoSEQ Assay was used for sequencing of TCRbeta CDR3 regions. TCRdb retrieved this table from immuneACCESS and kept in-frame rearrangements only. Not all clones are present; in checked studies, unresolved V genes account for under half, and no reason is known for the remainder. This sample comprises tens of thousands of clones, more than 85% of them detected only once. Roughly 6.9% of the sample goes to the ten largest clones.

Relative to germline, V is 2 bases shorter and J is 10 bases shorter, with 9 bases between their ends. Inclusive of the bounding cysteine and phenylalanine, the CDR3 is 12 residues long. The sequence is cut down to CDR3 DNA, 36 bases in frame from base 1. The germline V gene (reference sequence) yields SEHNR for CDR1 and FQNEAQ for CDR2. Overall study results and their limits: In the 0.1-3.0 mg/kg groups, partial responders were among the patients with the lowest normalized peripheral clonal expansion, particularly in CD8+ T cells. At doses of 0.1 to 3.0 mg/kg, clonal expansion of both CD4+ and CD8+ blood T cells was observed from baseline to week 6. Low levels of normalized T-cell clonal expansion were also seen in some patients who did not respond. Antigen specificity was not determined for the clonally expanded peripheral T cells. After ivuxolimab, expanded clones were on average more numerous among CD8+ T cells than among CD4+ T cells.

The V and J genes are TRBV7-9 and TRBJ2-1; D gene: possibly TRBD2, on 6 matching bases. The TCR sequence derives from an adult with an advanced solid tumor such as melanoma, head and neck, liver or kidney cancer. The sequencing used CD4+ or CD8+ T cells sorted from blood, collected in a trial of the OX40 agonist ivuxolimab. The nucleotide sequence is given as TGTGCCAGCAGCTTAACGGGAGCGGAGCAGTTCTTC. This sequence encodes CASSLTGAEQFF.